These T cell receptor beta chains were read from a single sample in a study of OX40 agonist ivuxolimab in advanced cancers. Method: immunoSEQ multiplex PCR; TCRdb's copy keeps in-frame clones and lacks some. This sample carries more than 45,000 clones, about 88% of them seen once, and the ten largest clones take around 11%. Specimen: CD4+ or CD8+ T cells sorted from blood, collected in a trial of the OX40 agonist ivuxolimab. These TCRs come from an adult with an advanced solid tumor such as melanoma, head and neck, liver or kidney cancer. Each CDR3 is given without its conserved first and last residue. Each record gives: J gene, V gene, CDR3 protein.

TRBJ2-1	TRBV5-8	ASSLGTSGHNEQF
TRBJ1-5	TRBV6-6	ASSQGLLQPQH
TRBJ1-6	TRBV18	ASSPRDPTSSYNSPLH
TRBJ1-5	TRBV27	ASSPGSLPGLAPQH
TRBJ2-7	TRBV5-5	ASSLRTGGYEQY
TRBJ2-5	TRBV6-1	ASSERGRQETQY
TRBJ2-1	TRBV30	AWSVLRSGRGTYNEQF
TRBJ1-1	TRBV7-9	ASSPGVMNTEAF
TRBJ2-1	TRBV27	ASSFGGNEQF
TRBJ2-5	TRBV7-9	ASSLGSWTSRETQY
TRBJ2-7	TRBV6-6	ASRILPGAPYEQY
TRBJ1-4	TRBV4-1	ASSLLRTGSNEKLF
TRBJ2-2	TRBV7-9	ASSWDSRLGTGELF
TRBJ1-5	TRBV15	ATSSAQQGNGNQPQH
TRBJ2-7	TRBV5-5	ASSSSRVAYEQY
TRBJ1-2	TRBV7-9	ASHKTDSALPS
TRBJ1-5	TRBV28	ASSLGTGVYQPQH
TRBJ2-7	TRBV7-9	ASSTRGAYEQY
TRBJ2-7	TRBV6-1	ASRFGGEQY
TRBJ2-7	TRBV7-9	ASSSPRGRTYEQY
TRBJ2-1	TRBV28	ASSLFGTANEQF
TRBJ2-3	TRBV7-3	ASAGGGFTDTQY
TRBJ1-3	TRBV9	ASSVEGGGGNTIY
TRBJ1-4	TRBV30	AWSWQGLEKLF
TRBJ2-1	TRBV27	ASTDSYNEQF
TRBJ2-7	TRBV4-1	ASSQVGSGRYEQY
TRBJ2-7	TRBV9	ASSVGDRYYEQY
TRBJ2-3	TRBV6-4	ASSATPMITDTQY
TRBJ2-7	TRBV5-5	ASSWDPAYEQY
NA	TRBV7-9	ASSLLASGPYEQY
TRBJ2-3	TRBV19	ATRTGTDTQY
TRBJ2-1	TRBV6-5	ASSYGSGGQF
TRBJ1-5	TRBV27	ASSFRQGLNQPQH
TRBJ2-3	TRBV28	ASSLGTRGTDTQY
TRBJ2-7	TRBV4-2	ASSLGTSEYYEQY
TRBJ2-5	TRBV4-1	ASSQEGAAYQETQY
TRBJ1-2	TRBV7-9	ASSLGQNYGYT
TRBJ2-5	TRBV4-2	ASSQRLGLGRQETQY
TRBJ2-7	TRBV2	ASSEGTYYYEQY
TRBJ2-3	TRBV5-5	ASSLSGRARTDTQY
TRBJ2-7	TRBV5-5	ASSPRDSTYYEQY
TRBJ2-1	TRBV27	ASSLIGSGSTYNEQF
TRBJ1-1	TRBV7-9	ASSFELIAAEAF
TRBJ1-1	TRBV6-5	ASKAGSHTEAF
TRBJ2-7	TRBV19	ASTNSGRGFNEQY
TRBJ1-1	TRBV2	ASSEIVLGGDTEAF
TRBJ2-7	TRBV5-8	ASSFPGGTYEQY
TRBJ1-2	TRBV5-5	ASSLAVLLNYGYT
TRBJ2-1	TRBV2	ASSGAGGNDEQF
TRBJ2-7	TRBV6-5	ASSRSSGNYEQY
TRBJ1-4	TRBV15	ATSRESTTNEKLF
TRBJ2-3	TRBV27	ASSLGRGTDTQY
TRBJ2-7	TRBV7-9	ASSLGGLAAEQY
TRBJ1-1	TRBV18	ASSPLQGAGTEAF
TRBJ2-7	TRBV5-4	ASSLTTGVYEQY
TRBJ1-3	TRBV4-3	ASSQDYGAGNTIY
TRBJ2-3	TRBV28	ASSFGAGGRDTQY